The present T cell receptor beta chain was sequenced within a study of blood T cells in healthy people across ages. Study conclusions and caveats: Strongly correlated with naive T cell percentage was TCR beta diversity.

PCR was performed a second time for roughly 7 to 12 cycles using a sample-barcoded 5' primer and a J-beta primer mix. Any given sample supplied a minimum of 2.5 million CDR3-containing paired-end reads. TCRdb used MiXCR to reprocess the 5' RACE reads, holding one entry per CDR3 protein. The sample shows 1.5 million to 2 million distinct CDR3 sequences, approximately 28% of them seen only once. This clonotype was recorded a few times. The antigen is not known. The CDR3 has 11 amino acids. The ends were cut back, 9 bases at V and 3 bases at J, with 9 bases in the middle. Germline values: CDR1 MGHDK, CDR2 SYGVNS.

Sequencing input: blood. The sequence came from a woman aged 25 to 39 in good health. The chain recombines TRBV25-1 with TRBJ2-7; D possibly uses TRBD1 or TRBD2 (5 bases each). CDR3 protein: CARRDHYEQYF. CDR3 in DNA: TGTGCCAGGAGGGACCACTACGAGCAGTACTTC.